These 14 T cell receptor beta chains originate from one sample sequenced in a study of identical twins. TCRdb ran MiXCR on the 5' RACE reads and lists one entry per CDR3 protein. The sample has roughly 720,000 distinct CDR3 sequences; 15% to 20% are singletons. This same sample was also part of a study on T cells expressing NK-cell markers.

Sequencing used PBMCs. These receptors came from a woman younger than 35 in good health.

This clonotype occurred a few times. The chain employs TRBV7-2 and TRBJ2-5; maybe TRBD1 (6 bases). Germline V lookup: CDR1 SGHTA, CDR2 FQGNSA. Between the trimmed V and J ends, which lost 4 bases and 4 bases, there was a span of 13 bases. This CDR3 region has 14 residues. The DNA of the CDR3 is TGTGCCAGCAGCTCCCGGGACAACCTAGAGACCCAGTACTTC. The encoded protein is CASSSRDNLETQYF.

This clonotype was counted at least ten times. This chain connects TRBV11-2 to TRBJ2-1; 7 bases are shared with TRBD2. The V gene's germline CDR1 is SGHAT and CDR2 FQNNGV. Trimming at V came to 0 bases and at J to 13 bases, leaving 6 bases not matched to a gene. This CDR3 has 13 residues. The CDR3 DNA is TGTGCCAGCAGCTTAGAGCCCAGCGGGGTACAGTTCTTC. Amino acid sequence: CASSLEPSGVQFF.

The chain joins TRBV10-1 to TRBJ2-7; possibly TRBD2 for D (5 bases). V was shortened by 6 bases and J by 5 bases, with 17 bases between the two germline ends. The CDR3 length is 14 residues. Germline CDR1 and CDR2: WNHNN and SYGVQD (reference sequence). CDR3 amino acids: CASSERGMLDEQYF. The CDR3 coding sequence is TGCGCCAGCAGCGAGAGAGGGATGCTCGACGAGCAGTACTTC.

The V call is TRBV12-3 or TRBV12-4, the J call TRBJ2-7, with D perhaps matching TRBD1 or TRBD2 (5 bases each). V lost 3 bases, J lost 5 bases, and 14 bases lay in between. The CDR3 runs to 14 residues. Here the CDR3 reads CASSFRNSGHEQYF. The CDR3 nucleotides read TGTGCCAGCAGTTTCCGGAACTCGGGGCACGAGCAGTACTTC.

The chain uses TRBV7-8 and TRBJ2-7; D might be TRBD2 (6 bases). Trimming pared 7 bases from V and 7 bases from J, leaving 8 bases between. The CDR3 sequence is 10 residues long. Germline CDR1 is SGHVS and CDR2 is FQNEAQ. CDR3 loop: CASKGREQYF. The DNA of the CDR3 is TGTGCCAGCAAGGGGAGGGAGCAGTACTTC. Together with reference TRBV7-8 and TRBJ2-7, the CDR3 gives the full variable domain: GAGVSQSPRYKVAKRGQDVALRCDPISGHVSLFWYQQALGQGPEFLTYFQNEAQLDKSGLPSDRFFAERPEGSVSTLKIQRTQQEDSAVYLCASKGREQYFGPGTRLTVT.

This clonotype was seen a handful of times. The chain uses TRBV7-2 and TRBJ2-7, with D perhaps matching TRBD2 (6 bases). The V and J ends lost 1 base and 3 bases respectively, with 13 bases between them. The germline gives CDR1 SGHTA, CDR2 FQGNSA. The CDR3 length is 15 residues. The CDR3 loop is CASSLVDGSVYEQYF. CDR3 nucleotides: TGTGCCAGCAGCTTAGTGGACGGGAGTGTCTACGAGCAGTACTTC. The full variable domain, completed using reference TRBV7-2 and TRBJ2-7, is GAGVSQSPSNKVTEKGKDVELRCDPISGHTALYWYRQSLGQGLEFLIYFQGNSAPDKSGLPSDRFSAERTGGSVSTLTIQRTQQEDSAVYLCASSLVDGSVYEQYFGPGTRLTVT.

CDR3 in DNA: TGCAGCGTTGTTAATAGGGACAGGGGATTGTACGAGCAGTACTTC. Translation: CSVVNRDRGLYEQYF. The chain recombines TRBV29-1 with TRBJ2-7, with 10 nucleotides matching TRBD1. With V trimmed by 4 bases and J by 4 bases, 10 bases remained unmatched. CDR3 length: 15 residues. From germline, CDR1 is SQVTM and CDR2 ANQGSEA.

For the CDR3, the DNA is TGTGCCTGGAGTGTACGGTTAGTGCAGTACTTC. Amino acids: CAWSVRLVQYF. This chain connects TRBV30 to TRBJ2-7; no clear D gene. Germline V gene data show CDR1 as GTSNPN and CDR2 as SVGIG (reference sequence). There are 11 residues in the CDR3. Trimming removed 0 bases from V and 9 bases from J, with 9 bases in between.

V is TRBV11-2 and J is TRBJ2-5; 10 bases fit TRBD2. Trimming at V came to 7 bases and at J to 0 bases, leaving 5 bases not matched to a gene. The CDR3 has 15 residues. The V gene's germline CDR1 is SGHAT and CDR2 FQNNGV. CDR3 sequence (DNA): TGTGCCAGCACAGTAGCGGGGGGTAACCAAGAGACCCAGTACTTC. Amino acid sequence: CASTVAGGNQETQYF.

DNA of the CDR3: TGCAGTGCTAGAGGGTACCTCCAAGAGACCCAGTACTTC. Its translation: CSARGYLQETQYF. The rearrangement joins TRBV20-1 to TRBJ2-5, with D unresolved. Trimming shortened V by 1 base and J by 1 base, and 7 bases separated the two germline ends. Germline CDR1 is DFQATT and CDR2 is SNEGSKA (reference sequence). This CDR3 is built from 13 residues.

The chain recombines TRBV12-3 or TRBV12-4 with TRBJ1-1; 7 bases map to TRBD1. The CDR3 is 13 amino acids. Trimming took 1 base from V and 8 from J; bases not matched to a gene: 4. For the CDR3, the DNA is TGTGCCAGCAGTTTAGGCCACAGGGGAGAAGCTTTCTTT. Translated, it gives CASSLGHRGEAFF.

The CDR3 reads CASSQRTGSTDTQYF. The CDR3 DNA reads TGCGCCAGCAGCCAACGGACAGGGAGCACAGATACGCAGTATTTT. V is TRBV4-1 and J is TRBJ2-3; 8 bases agree with TRBD1. The CDR3 runs 15 residues. The V gene's germline CDR1 is MGHRA and CDR2 YSYEKL. V lost 2 bases, J lost 0 bases, and 1 base stayed unmatched.

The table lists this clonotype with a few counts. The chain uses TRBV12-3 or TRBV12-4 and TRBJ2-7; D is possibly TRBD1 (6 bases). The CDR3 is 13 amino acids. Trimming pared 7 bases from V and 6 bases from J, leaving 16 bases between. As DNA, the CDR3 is TGTGCCAGCACCGACCTTAGGGGGAGCGAGCAGTACTTC. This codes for CASTDLRGSEQYF.

CDR3 sequence reads: CASTRTLGPGELFF. For the CDR3, the DNA is TGTGCCAGCACCCGGACCCTGGGGCCCGGGGAGCTGTTTTTT. V gene TRBV6-1 combines with J gene TRBJ2-2; possible D gene TRBD1, 5 bases. V was clipped by 7 bases and J by 6 bases, with 15 bases between them. The germline V gene encodes CDR1 MNHNS and CDR2 SASEGT. This CDR3 spans 14 amino acids.